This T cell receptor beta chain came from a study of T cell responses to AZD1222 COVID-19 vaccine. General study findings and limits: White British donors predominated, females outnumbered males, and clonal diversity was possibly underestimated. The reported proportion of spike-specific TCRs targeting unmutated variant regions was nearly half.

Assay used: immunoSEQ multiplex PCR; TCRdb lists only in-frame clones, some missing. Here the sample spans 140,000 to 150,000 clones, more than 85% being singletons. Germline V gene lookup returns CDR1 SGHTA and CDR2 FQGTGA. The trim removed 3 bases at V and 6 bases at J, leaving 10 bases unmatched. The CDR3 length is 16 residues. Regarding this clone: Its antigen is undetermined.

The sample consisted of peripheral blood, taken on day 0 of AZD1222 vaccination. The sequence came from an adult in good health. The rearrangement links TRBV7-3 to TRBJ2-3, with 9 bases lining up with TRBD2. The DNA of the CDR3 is TGTGCCAGCAGCTTGGGGCAGCGGGGGGCCGGGGATACGCAGTATTTT. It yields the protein CASSLGQRGAGDTQYF.